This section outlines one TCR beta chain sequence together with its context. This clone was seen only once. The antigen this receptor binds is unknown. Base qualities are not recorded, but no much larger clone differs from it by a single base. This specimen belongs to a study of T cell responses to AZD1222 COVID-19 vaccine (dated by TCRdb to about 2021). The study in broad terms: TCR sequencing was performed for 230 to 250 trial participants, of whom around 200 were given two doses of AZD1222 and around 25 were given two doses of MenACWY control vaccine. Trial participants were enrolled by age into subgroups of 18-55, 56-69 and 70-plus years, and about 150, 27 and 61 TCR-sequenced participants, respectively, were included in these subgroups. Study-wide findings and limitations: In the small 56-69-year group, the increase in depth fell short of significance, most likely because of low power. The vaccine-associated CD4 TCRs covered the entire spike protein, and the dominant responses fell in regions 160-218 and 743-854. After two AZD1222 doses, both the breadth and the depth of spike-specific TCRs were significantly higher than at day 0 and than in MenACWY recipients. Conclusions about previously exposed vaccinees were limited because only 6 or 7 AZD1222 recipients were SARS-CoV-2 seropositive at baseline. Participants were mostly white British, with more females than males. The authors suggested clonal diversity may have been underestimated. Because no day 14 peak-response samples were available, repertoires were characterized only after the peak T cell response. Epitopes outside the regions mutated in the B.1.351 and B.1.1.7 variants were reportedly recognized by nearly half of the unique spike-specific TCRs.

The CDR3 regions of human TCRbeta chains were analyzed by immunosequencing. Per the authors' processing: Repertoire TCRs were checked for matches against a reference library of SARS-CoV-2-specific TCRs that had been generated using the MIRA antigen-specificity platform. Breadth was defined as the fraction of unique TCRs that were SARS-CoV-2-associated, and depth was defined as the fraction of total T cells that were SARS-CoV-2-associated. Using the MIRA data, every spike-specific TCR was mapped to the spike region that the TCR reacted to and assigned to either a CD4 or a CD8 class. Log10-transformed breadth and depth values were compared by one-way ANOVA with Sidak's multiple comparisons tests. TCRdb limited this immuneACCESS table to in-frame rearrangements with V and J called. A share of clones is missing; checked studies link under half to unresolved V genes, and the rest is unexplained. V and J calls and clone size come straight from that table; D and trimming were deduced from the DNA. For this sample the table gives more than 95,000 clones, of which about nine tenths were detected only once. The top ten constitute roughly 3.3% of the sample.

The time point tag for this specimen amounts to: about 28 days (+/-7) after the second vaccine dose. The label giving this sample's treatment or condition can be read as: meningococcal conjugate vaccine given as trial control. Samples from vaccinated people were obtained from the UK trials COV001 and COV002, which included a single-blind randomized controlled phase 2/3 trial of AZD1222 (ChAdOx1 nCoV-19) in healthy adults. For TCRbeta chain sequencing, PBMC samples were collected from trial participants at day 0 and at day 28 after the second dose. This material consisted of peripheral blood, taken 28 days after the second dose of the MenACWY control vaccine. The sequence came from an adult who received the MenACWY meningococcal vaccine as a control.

The CDR3 protein: CASSFLGISTGELFF. The DNA is TGTGCCAGCAGTTTTTTGGGGATTTCCACCGGGGAGCTGTTTTTT. The rearranged chain carries TRBV27 and TRBJ2-2; confidence is insufficient to name the D gene. The CDR3 runs 15 amino acids, cysteine and phenylalanine included. Left in the record is the CDR3 DNA by itself, 45 bases read in frame from the first base. V and J are truncated by 3 bases and 4 bases respectively, leaving an intervening sequence of 12 bases. The germline V gene (reference sequence) gives CDR1 as MNHEY and CDR2 as SMNVEV.